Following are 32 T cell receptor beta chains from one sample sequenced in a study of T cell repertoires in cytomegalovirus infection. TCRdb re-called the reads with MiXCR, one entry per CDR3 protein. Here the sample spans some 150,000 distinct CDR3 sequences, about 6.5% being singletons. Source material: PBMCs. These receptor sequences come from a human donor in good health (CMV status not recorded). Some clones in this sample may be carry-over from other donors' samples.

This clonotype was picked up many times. CDR3 in amino acids: CASSAEQRNTEAFF. Here the CDR3 DNA reads TGTGCCAGCAGCGCAGAACAGAGGAACACTGAAGCTTTCTTT. The chain couples TRBV7-9 to TRBJ1-1; D gene ambiguous. The V end lost 5 bases, the J end lost 1 base, and 11 bases lay between the germline ends. CDR3 length: 14 amino acids. Germline V lookup: CDR1 SEHNR, CDR2 FQNEAQ (reference sequence).

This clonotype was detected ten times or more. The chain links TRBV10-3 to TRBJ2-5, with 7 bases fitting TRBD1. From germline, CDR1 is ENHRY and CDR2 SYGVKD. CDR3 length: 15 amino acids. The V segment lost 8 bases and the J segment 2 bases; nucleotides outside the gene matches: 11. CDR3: CAIGVDAQGQETQYF. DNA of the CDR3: TGTGCCATCGGGGTGGATGCACAGGGGCAAGAGACCCAGTACTTC.

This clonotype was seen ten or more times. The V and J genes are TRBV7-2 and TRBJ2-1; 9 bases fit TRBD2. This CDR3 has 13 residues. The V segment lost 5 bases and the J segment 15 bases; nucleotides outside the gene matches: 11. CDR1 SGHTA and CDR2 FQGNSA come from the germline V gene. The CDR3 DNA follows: TGTGCCAGCAGCAATCAGCGGGGGGTCCACCCGTTCTTC. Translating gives CASSNQRGVHPFF.

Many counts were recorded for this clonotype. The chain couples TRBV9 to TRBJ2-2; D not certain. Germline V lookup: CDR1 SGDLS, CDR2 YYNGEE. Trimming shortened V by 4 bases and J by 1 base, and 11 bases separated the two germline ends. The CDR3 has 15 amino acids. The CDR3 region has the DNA TGTGCCAGCAGCTTCAGCCTACTGAACACCGGGGAGCTGTTTTTT. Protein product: CASSFSLLNTGELFF.

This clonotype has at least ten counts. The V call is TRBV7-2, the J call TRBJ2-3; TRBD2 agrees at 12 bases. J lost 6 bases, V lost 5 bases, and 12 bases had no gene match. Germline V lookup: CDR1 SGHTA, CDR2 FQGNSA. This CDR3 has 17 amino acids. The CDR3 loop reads CASSPRRRTSGVDTQYF. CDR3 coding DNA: TGTGCCAGCAGCCCCCGACGAAGGACTAGCGGGGTGGATACGCAGTATTTT. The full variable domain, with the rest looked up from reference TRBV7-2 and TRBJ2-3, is GAGVSQSPSNKVTEKGKDVELRCDPISGHTALYWYRQSLGQGLEFLIYFQGNSAPDKSGLPSDRFSAERTGGSVSTLTIQRTQQEDSAVYLCASSPRRRTSGVDTQYFGPGTRLTVL.

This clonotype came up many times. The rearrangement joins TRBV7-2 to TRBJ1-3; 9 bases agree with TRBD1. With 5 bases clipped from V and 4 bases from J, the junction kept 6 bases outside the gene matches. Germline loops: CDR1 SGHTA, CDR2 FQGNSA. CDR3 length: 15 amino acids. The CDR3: CASSRRQGGGNTIYF. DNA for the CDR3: TGTGCCAGCAGCAGAAGACAGGGGGGAGGAAACACCATATATTTT.

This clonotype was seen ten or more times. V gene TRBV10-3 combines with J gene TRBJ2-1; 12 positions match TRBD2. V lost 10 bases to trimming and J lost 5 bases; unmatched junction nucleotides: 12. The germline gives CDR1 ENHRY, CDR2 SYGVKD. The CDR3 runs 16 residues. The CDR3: CATWTSGNPPHNEQFF. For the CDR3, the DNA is TGTGCCACCTGGACTAGCGGGAACCCACCCCACAATGAGCAGTTCTTC.

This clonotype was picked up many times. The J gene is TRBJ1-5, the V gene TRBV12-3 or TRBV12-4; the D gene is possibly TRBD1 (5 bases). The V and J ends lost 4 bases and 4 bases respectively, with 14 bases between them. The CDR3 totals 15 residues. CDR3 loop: CASSYGRVRNQPQHF. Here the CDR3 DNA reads TGTGCCAGCAGTTACGGCAGGGTAAGAAATCAGCCCCAGCATTTT.

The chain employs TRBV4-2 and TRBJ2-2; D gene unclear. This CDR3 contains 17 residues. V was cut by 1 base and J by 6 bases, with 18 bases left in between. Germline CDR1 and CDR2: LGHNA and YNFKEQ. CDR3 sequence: CASSQGPQPVVPGELFF. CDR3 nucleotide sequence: TGTGCCAGCAGCCAAGGACCACAGCCGGTCGTCCCCGGGGAGCTGTTTTTT.

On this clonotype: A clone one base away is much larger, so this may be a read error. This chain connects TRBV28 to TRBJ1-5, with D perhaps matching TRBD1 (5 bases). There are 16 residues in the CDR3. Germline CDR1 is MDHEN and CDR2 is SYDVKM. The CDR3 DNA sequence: TGTTCCAGCAGTTTCCCAAAGGACGGAATCCGAGGGGCCCAGCATTTT. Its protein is CSSSFPKDGIRGAQHF.

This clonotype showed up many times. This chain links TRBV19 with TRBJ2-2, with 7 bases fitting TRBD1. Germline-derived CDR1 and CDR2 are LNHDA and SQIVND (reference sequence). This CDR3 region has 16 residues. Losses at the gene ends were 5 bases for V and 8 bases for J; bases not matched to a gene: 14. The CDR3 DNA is TGTGCCAGTAGTCCGACAGGGTCTCCTAGGGCAGGGGAGCTGTTTTTT. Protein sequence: CASSPTGSPRAGELFF.

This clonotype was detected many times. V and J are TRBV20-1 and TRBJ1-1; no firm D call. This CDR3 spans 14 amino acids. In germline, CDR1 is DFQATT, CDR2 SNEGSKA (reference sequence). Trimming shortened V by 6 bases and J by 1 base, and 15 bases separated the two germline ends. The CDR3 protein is CSADVGARNTEAFF. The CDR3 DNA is TGCAGTGCCGATGTTGGTGCCAGGAACACTGAAGCTTTCTTT.

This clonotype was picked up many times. The CDR3 nucleotides are TGCAGCGTTGGGACCCACAATCAGCCCCAGCATTTT. It encodes CSVGTHNQPQHF. The chain combines TRBV29-1 with TRBJ1-5; no reliable D call. The CDR3 is 12 amino acids. The V gene lost 4 bases and the J gene lost 3 bases, with 7 bases spanning the gap. The V gene's germline CDR1 is SQVTM and CDR2 ANQGSEA. Together with reference TRBV29-1 and TRBJ1-5, the CDR3 gives the full variable domain: SAVISQKPSRDICQRGTSLTIQCQVDSQVTMMFWYRQQPGQSLTLIATANQGSEATYESGFVIDKFPISRPNLTFSTLTVSNMSPEDSSIYLCSVGTHNQPQHFGDGTRLSIL.

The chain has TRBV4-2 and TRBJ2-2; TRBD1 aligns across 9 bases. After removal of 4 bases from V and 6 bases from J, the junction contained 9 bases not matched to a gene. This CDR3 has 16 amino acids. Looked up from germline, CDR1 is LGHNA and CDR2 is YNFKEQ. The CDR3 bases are TGTGCCAGCAGCCCCAGGGGACAGGGAATGTCCGGGGAGCTGTTTTTT. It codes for CASSPRGQGMSGELFF.

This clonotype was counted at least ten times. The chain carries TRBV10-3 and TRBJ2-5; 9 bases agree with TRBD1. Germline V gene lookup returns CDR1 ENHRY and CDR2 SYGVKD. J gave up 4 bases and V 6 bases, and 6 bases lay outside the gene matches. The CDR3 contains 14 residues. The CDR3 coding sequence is TGTGCCATCAGCCCGGACAGGGGAACAGAGACCCAGTACTTC. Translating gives CAISPDRGTETQYF.

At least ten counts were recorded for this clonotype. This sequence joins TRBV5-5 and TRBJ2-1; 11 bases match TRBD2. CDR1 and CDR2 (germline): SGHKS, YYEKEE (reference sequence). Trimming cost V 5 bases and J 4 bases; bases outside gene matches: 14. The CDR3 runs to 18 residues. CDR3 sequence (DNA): TGTGCCAGCAGGACGGACGGGACTAGCGGACTAATTTACAATGAGCAGTTCTTC. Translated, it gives CASRTDGTSGLIYNEQFF.

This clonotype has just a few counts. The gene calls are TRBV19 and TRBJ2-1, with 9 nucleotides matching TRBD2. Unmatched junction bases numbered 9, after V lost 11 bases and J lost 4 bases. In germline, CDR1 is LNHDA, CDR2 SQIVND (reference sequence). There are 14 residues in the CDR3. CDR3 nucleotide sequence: TGTGCCTCCTCGCGCGGGGGGGTATACAATGAGCAGTTCTTC. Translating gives CASSRGGVYNEQFF.

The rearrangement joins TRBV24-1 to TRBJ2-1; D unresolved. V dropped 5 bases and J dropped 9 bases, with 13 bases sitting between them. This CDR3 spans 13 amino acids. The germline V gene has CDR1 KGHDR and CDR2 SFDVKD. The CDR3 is CATSAGQSGEQFF. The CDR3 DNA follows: TGTGCCACCAGTGCCGGGCAAAGTGGTGAGCAGTTCTTC.

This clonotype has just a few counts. The chain's CDR3 is CASSSGQGLQYF. The CDR3 coding sequence is TGTGCCAGCAGCTCCGGACAGGGATTGCAGTACTTC. This chain connects TRBV12-3 or TRBV12-4 to TRBJ2-7; the match to TRBD1 covers 8 bases. Trimming at V came to 6 bases and at J to 9 bases, leaving 7 bases not matched to a gene. This CDR3 has 12 amino acids.

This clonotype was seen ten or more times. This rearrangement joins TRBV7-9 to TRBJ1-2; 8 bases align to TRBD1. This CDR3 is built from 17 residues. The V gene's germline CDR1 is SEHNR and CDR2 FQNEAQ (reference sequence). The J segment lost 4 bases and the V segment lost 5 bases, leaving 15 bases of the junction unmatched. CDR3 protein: CASSRMGDRQLGYGYTF. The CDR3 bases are TGTGCCAGCAGCCGAATGGGGGACAGGCAGCTAGGCTATGGCTACACCTTC.

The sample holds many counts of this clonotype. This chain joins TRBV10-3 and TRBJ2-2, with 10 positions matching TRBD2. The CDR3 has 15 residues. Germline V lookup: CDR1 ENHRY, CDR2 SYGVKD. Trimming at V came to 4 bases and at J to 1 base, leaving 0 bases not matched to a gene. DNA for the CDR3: TGTGCCATCAGTGGACTAGCGGGGAACACCGGGGAGCTGTTTTTT. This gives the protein CAISGLAGNTGELFF.

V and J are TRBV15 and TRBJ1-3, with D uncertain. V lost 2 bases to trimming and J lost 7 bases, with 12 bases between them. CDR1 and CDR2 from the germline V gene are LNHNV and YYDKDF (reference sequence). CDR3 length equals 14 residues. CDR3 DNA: TGTGCCACCAGCAGAACTGACGTCCCGAACACCATATATTTT. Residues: CATSRTDVPNTIYF.

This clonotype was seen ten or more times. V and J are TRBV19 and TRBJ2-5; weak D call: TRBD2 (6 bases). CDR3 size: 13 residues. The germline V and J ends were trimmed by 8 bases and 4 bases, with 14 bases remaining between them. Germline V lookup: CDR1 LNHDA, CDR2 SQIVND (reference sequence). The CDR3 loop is CASGTGTGETQYF. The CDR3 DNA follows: TGTGCCAGTGGGACTGGAACTGGAGAGACCCAGTACTTC.

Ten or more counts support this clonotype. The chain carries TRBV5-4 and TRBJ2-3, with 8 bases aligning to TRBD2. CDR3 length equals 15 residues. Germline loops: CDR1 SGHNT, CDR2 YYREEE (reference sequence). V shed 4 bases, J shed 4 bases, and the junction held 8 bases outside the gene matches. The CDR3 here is CASSMDPGGADTQYF. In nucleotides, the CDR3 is TGTGCCAGCAGCATGGATCCCGGGGGGGCAGATACGCAGTATTTT.

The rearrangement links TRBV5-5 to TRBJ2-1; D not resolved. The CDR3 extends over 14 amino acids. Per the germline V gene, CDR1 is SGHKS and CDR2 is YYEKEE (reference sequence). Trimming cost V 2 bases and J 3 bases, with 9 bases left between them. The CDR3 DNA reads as TGTGCCAGCAGCTTTAGTACCAGCTACAATGAGCAGTTCTTC. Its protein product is CASSFSTSYNEQFF.

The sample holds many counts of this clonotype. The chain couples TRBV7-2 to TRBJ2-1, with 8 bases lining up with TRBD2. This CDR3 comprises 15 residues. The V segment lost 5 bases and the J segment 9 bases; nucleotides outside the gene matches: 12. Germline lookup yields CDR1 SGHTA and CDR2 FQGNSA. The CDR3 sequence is CASSQRTSPRGEQFF. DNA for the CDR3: TGTGCCAGCAGCCAAAGGACTAGCCCCAGGGGTGAGCAGTTCTTC. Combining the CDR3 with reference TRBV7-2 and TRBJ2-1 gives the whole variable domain GAGVSQSPSNKVTEKGKDVELRCDPISGHTALYWYRQSLGQGLEFLIYFQGNSAPDKSGLPSDRFSAERTGGSVSTLTIQRTQQEDSAVYLCASSQRTSPRGEQFFGPGTRLTVL.

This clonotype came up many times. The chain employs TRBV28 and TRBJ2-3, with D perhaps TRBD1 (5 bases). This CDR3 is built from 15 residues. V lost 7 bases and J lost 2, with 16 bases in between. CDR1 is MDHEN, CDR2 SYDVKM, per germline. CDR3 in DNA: TGTGCCAGCACCTCGGGCCCAGGGAACACAGATACGCAGTATTTT. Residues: CASTSGPGNTDTQYF.

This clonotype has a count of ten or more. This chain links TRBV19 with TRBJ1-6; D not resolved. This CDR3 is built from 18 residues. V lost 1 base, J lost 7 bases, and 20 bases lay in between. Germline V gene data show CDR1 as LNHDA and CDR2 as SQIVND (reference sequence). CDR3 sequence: CASSIGLLDSAINSPLHF. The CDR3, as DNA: TGTGCCAGTAGTATAGGGCTTTTGGACTCCGCGATAAATTCACCCCTCCACTTT.

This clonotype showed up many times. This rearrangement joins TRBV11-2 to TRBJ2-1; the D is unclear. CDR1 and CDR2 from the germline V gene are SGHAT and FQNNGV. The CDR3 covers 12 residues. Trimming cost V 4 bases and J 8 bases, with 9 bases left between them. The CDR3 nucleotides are TGTGCCAGCAGCTCCCCGGGTTATGAGCAGTTCTTC. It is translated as CASSSPGYEQFF.

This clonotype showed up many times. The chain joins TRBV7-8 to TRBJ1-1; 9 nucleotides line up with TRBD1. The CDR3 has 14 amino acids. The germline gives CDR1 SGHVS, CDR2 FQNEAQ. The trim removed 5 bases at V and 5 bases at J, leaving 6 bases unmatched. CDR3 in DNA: TGTGCCAGCAGCGCACAGGGGGCGACGACTGAAGCTTTCTTT. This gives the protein CASSAQGATTEAFF.

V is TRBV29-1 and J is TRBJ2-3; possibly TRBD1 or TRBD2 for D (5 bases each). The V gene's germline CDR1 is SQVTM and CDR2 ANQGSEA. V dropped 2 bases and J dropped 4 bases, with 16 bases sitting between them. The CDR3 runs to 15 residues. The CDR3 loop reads CSVERDLMIPDTQYF. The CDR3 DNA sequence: TGCAGCGTTGAAAGGGACCTGATGATTCCAGATACGCAGTATTTT.

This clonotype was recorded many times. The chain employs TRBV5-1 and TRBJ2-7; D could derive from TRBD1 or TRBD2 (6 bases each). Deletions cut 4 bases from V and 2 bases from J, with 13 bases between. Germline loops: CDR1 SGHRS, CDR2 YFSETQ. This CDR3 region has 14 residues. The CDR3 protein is CASSPRDTPYEQYF. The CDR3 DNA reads TGCGCCAGCAGCCCGCGGGACACTCCCTACGAGCAGTACTTC.